These T cell receptor beta chains were read from a single sample in a study of T-cell memory formation after mild COVID-19. Each CDR3 protein is one row after TCRdb ran MiXCR on the 5' RACE reads. The sample includes 350,000 or so distinct CDR3 sequences, under 25% of them seen just once. Material for sequencing was PBMCs or a T cell subset sorted from them (not recorded which). The receptors come from a man between 18 and 35 years old who had mild COVID-19 (a few samples of this study predate the infection). Cell type and time point are not known. Each CDR3 is given with its conserved first and last residue.

V gene: TRBV7-9; J gene: TRBJ1-5; CDR3 protein: CATQRIDQPQHF
V gene: TRBV7-2; J gene: TRBJ1-5; CDR3 protein: CASSLDGGPKDF
V gene: TRBV12-3/TRBV12-4; J gene: TRBJ2-5; CDR3 protein: CASSRGEGETQYF
V gene: TRBV7-9; J gene: TRBJ1-1; CDR3 protein: CASSPQGPYTEAFF
V gene: TRBV28; J gene: TRBJ2-7; CDR3 protein: CASQNRYEQYF
V gene: TRBV7-2; J gene: TRBJ2-3; CDR3 protein: CASSFLRDTQYF
V gene: TRBV7-6; J gene: TRBJ2-2; CDR3 protein: CASRQPGQGTGELFF
V gene: TRBV4-3; J gene: TRBJ2-2; CDR3 protein: CASSQDNRRGRGVYGELFF
V gene: TRBV7-2; J gene: TRBJ1-4; CDR3 protein: CASSLAKGVSEKLFF
V gene: TRBV29-1; J gene: TRBJ1-1; CDR3 protein: CSVARQGTEAFF
V gene: TRBV7-9; J gene: TRBJ2-5; CDR3 protein: CASSRLADPGETQYF
V gene: TRBV7-2; J gene: TRBJ1-5; CDR3 protein: CASSWVGQPQHF
V gene: TRBV5-1; J gene: TRBJ2-3; CDR3 protein: CASSADHTDTQYF
V gene: TRBV5-5; J gene: TRBJ2-1; CDR3 protein: CASSWVSGHNEQFF
V gene: TRBV7-3; J gene: TRBJ2-7; CDR3 protein: CASSLTGTGAAEQYF
V gene: TRBV20-1; J gene: TRBJ2-5; CDR3 protein: CSAILQGPETQYF
V gene: TRBV5-6; J gene: TRBJ2-5; CDR3 protein: CASSRVTRDQETQYF
V gene: TRBV9; J gene: TRBJ2-1; CDR3 protein: CASSDRSDNEQFF
V gene: TRBV6-5; J gene: TRBJ2-7; CDR3 protein: CASGLGISYEQYF
V gene: TRBV19; J gene: TRBJ2-1; CDR3 protein: CASSLSAAVNEQFF
V gene: TRBV14; J gene: TRBJ1-1; CDR3 protein: CASSPDFYTEAFF
V gene: TRBV11-2; J gene: TRBJ1-3; CDR3 protein: CASRRGSSGNTIYF
V gene: TRBV7-9; J gene: TRBJ2-3; CDR3 protein: CASSLDGLPPTDTQYF
V gene: TRBV29-1; J gene: TRBJ2-3; CDR3 protein: CSVLDIPPSGGTTDTQYF
V gene: TRBV4-1; J gene: TRBJ2-3; CDR3 protein: CASSQESGGQDTQYF
V gene: TRBV20-1; J gene: TRBJ1-3; CDR3 protein: CSARDLSRAGNTIYF
V gene: TRBV4-1; J gene: TRBJ2-2; CDR3 protein: CASSQFGGELFF
V gene: TRBV7-2; J gene: TRBJ1-3; CDR3 protein: CASSSSPLRQRRNTIYF
V gene: TRBV12-3/TRBV12-4; J gene: TRBJ1-5; CDR3 protein: CASSVTGLAQHF
V gene: TRBV12-3/TRBV12-4; J gene: TRBJ1-4; CDR3 protein: CASRLQGAGMGEKLFF
V gene: TRBV7-9; J gene: TRBJ2-2; CDR3 protein: CASSLGSGGPVTGELFF
V gene: TRBV9; J gene: TRBJ2-1; CDR3 protein: CASSGRGGGRRVDNEQFF
V gene: TRBV25-1; J gene: TRBJ1-3; CDR3 protein: CASSDSEVYLAGNTIYF
V gene: TRBV4-2; J gene: TRBJ1-6; CDR3 protein: CASSQDSGRSSYNSPLHF
V gene: TRBV7-2; J gene: TRBJ1-2; CDR3 protein: CASSSYGGDYTF
V gene: TRBV12-5; J gene: TRBJ1-4; CDR3 protein: CASGFLLPGFRNEKLFF
V gene: TRBV9; J gene: TRBJ1-1; CDR3 protein: CASSKTSRVTTEAFF
V gene: TRBV7-2; J gene: TRBJ1-2; CDR3 protein: CASSTGQAKGYTF
V gene: TRBV6-5; J gene: TRBJ1-1; CDR3 protein: CASYNSPRGGWNTEAFF